Listed below are T cell receptor beta chains from one sample, sequenced in a study of blood T cell repertoires in COVID-19. Sequencing was performed with immunoSEQ multiplex PCR; in TCRdb, only in-frame clones are kept and a portion is missing. In the table there are a few hundred thousand clones, roughly nine tenths of which are singletons. Sequenced input: peripheral blood. Receptor source: a woman in her forties who had recovered from COVID-19. CDR3s include the opening cysteine and the closing phenylalanine or tryptophan. The order of the fields is clone size, V gene, J gene, D gene, CDR3 DNA, CDR3 protein. The D gene is left open where the match is weak. Size tells how often a clone was seen (once, few, many) or the class of an expanded clone, and some rows leave it out.

clone_size: -; v_call: TRBV18; j_call: TRBJ1-1; d_call: TRBD1; cdr3_nt: TGTGCCAGCTCACCCAGAGAGGGGGCGAACACTGAAGCTTTCTTT; cdr3_aa: CASSPREGANTEAFF
clone_size: few; v_call: TRBV4-2; j_call: TRBJ1-4; d_call: TRBD1; cdr3_nt: TGTGCCAGCAGCCAAGAATTCTATACAGGGGAGGAAAAACTGTTTTTT; cdr3_aa: CASSQEFYTGEEKLFF
clone_size: -; v_call: TRBV7-3; j_call: TRBJ1-4; d_call: -; cdr3_nt: TGTGCCAGCAGCTTAAAATGGAGGGACCGGAATGAAAAACTGTTTTTT; cdr3_aa: CASSLKWRDRNEKLFF
clone_size: once; v_call: TRBV7-8; j_call: TRBJ2-3; d_call: TRBD2; cdr3_nt: TGTGCCAGCAGCCGAGCGGGAGTAGAAGGCACAGATACGCAGTATTTT; cdr3_aa: CASSRAGVEGTDTQYF
clone_size: -; v_call: TRBV19; j_call: TRBJ2-5; d_call: -; cdr3_nt: TGTGCCAGTAGTATAGTAGTAGGGCAGGGCCAAGAGACCCAGTACTTC; cdr3_aa: CASSIVVGQGQETQYF
clone_size: -; v_call: TRBV28; j_call: TRBJ2-7; d_call: -; cdr3_nt: TGTGCCAGCAATGGGGGGTCCTACGAGCAGTACTTC; cdr3_aa: CASNGGSYEQYF
clone_size: -; v_call: TRBV18; j_call: TRBJ2-1; d_call: TRBD2; cdr3_nt: TGTGCCAGCTCACCCGACCTAGCGGGAGCCTACAATGAGCAGTTCTTC; cdr3_aa: CASSPDLAGAYNEQFF
clone_size: few; v_call: TRBV24-1; j_call: TRBJ2-7; d_call: -; cdr3_nt: TGTGCCACCAGTGATACGCGACAGTCCTACGAGCAGTACTTC; cdr3_aa: CATSDTRQSYEQYF
clone_size: -; v_call: TRBV4-2; j_call: TRBJ2-7; d_call: -; cdr3_nt: TGTGCCAGCAGGGGGCACGGGGAGCAGTACTTC; cdr3_aa: CASRGHGEQYF
clone_size: -; v_call: TRBV4-1; j_call: TRBJ2-6; d_call: -; cdr3_nt: TGCGCCAGCAGCCAAGATTGGCAGGGAGGGGCCAACGTCCTGACTTTC; cdr3_aa: CASSQDWQGGANVLTF
clone_size: -; v_call: TRBV12-3/TRBV12-4; j_call: TRBJ1-6; d_call: -; cdr3_nt: TGTGCCAGCAGTTTACTGTTTTCACCCCTCCACTTT; cdr3_aa: CASSLLFSPLHF
clone_size: -; v_call: TRBV6-5; j_call: TRBJ2-1; d_call: TRBD2; cdr3_nt: TGTGCCAGCAGTAAGGGACTAGCGGGCATTAATGAGCAGTTCTTC; cdr3_aa: CASSKGLAGINEQFF
clone_size: -; v_call: TRBV3-1/TRBV3-2; j_call: TRBJ2-5; d_call: -; cdr3_nt: TGTGCCAGCAGCCATGTGACAGGGACTGGGGAGACCCAGTACTTC; cdr3_aa: CASSHVTGTGETQYF
clone_size: once; v_call: TRBV5-1; j_call: TRBJ2-3; d_call: -; cdr3_nt: TGCGCCAGCAGCCTGGGTTCCGGGGTCACAGATACGCAGTATTTT; cdr3_aa: CASSLGSGVTDTQYF
clone_size: once; v_call: TRBV28; j_call: TRBJ1-4; d_call: TRBD1; cdr3_nt: TGTGCCAGCAGCCCAGACGGACAGGGATTTGTCCTTAATGAAAAACTGTTTTTT; cdr3_aa: CASSPDGQGFVLNEKLFF
clone_size: -; v_call: TRBV5-5; j_call: TRBJ2-7; d_call: TRBD1; cdr3_nt: TGTGCCAGCAGAACCGGGACAGGGGCCTACGAGCAGTACTTC; cdr3_aa: CASRTGTGAYEQYF
clone_size: -; v_call: TRBV20-1; j_call: TRBJ2-3; d_call: -; cdr3_nt: TGCAGTGCTAGTCCTACCATAGATACGCAGTATTTT; cdr3_aa: CSASPTIDTQYF
clone_size: -; v_call: TRBV6-5; j_call: TRBJ2-7; d_call: TRBD2; cdr3_nt: TGTGCCAGCAGTTACGGACTAGCCGGCTCCTACGAGCAGTACTTC; cdr3_aa: CASSYGLAGSYEQYF
clone_size: once; v_call: TRBV5-4; j_call: TRBJ2-3; d_call: TRBD2; cdr3_nt: TGTGCCAGCAGCTTGCGGCTAGCGGGAAGCACAGATACGCAGTATTTT; cdr3_aa: CASSLRLAGSTDTQYF
clone_size: few; v_call: TRBV7-3; j_call: TRBJ2-2; d_call: -; cdr3_nt: TGTGCCAGCATAGAGCTGTTTTTT; cdr3_aa: CASIELFF
clone_size: -; v_call: TRBV5-1; j_call: TRBJ2-7; d_call: -; cdr3_nt: TGCGCCAGCAGCTTGGACTCCCAAGCCTACGAGCAGTACTTC; cdr3_aa: CASSLDSQAYEQYF
clone_size: -; v_call: TRBV19; j_call: TRBJ2-1; d_call: TRBD2; cdr3_nt: TGTGCCAGTAGTATAGAGGCTAGCGGGACTTACAATGAGCAGTTCTTC; cdr3_aa: CASSIEASGTYNEQFF
clone_size: -; v_call: TRBV6-2/TRBV6-3; j_call: TRBJ2-1; d_call: TRBD1; cdr3_nt: TGTGCCAGCAGCCCTCCCCGACAGGGGGTGAGTAATGAGCAGTTCTTC; cdr3_aa: CASSPPRQGVSNEQFF
clone_size: -; v_call: TRBV7-7; j_call: TRBJ2-3; d_call: TRBD2; cdr3_nt: TGTGCCAGCAGCATCGGACTAGCTACAGATACGCAGTATTTT; cdr3_aa: CASSIGLATDTQYF
clone_size: -; v_call: TRBV7-9; j_call: TRBJ1-2; d_call: TRBD1; cdr3_nt: TGTGCCAGCAGCTTAGTTGCTGAGGGACAGGGCTCTGGCTACACCTTC; cdr3_aa: CASSLVAEGQGSGYTF
clone_size: -; v_call: TRBV11-2; j_call: TRBJ2-4; d_call: -; cdr3_nt: TGTGCCAGCAGCCCGGGACAACATAAAAACATTCAGTACTTC; cdr3_aa: CASSPGQHKNIQYF
clone_size: -; v_call: TRBV7-9; j_call: TRBJ1-2; d_call: -; cdr3_nt: TGTGCCAGCAGCTTAGCGGCGACAGAATATGGCTACACCTTC; cdr3_aa: CASSLAATEYGYTF
clone_size: once; v_call: TRBV6-5; j_call: TRBJ1-2; d_call: -; cdr3_nt: TGTGCCAGCAGTTACACGGGCGAGGGCTATGGCTACACCTTC; cdr3_aa: CASSYTGEGYGYTF
clone_size: -; v_call: TRBV7-2; j_call: TRBJ1-1; d_call: -; cdr3_nt: TGTGCCAGCAGCATTCGACAGAGAATGAACACTGAAGCTTTCTTT; cdr3_aa: CASSIRQRMNTEAFF
clone_size: once; v_call: TRBV5-6; j_call: TRBJ2-5; d_call: -; cdr3_nt: TGTGCCAGCAGCTTTGGTACATTCCAAGAGACCCAGTACTTC; cdr3_aa: CASSFGTFQETQYF
clone_size: -; v_call: TRBV7-2; j_call: TRBJ2-1; d_call: TRBD1; cdr3_nt: TGTGCCAGCAGCCCGCAAGGACAGGGGGGATACAATGAGCAGTTCTTC; cdr3_aa: CASSPQGQGGYNEQFF
clone_size: -; v_call: TRBV27; j_call: TRBJ1-1; d_call: -; cdr3_nt: TGTGCCAGCAGTTCCAGGGGTTCTGAAGCTTTCTTT; cdr3_aa: CASSSRGSEAFF
clone_size: -; v_call: TRBV2; j_call: TRBJ2-5; d_call: -; cdr3_nt: TGTGCCAGCAGTGCGGTAAAAGAGACCCAGTACTTC; cdr3_aa: CASSAVKETQYF
clone_size: -; v_call: TRBV7-6; j_call: TRBJ2-1; d_call: TRBD1; cdr3_nt: TGTGCCAGCAGCTCCACGACAGGGGTCCGTTCTTGGGATGAGCAGTTCTTC; cdr3_aa: CASSSTTGVRSWDEQFF
clone_size: -; v_call: TRBV30; j_call: TRBJ2-1; d_call: TRBD2; cdr3_nt: TGTGCCTGGAGAGCAGGACTAGTGGGGAATGAGCAGTTCTTC; cdr3_aa: CAWRAGLVGNEQFF
clone_size: -; v_call: TRBV5-5; j_call: TRBJ2-3; d_call: -; cdr3_nt: TGTGCCAGCAGCTCCCAAACTAGCCCTAGCACAGATACGCAGTATTTT; cdr3_aa: CASSSQTSPSTDTQYF
clone_size: -; v_call: TRBV19; j_call: TRBJ2-3; d_call: -; cdr3_nt: TGTGCCAGTAGTATCACGTACAGTGCAGATACGCAGTATTTT; cdr3_aa: CASSITYSADTQYF
clone_size: -; v_call: TRBV25-1; j_call: TRBJ1-2; d_call: -; cdr3_nt: TGTGCCAGCAGTGCCGGGTCGGGGGGCTATGGCTACACCTTC; cdr3_aa: CASSAGSGGYGYTF
clone_size: -; v_call: TRBV6-5; j_call: TRBJ2-1; d_call: TRBD2; cdr3_nt: TGTGCCAGCAGAGCCTCTAGCGGAGCATACAATGAGCAGTTCTTC; cdr3_aa: CASRASSGAYNEQFF
clone_size: few; v_call: TRBV7-3; j_call: TRBJ2-7; d_call: -; cdr3_nt: TGTGCCAGCAGCTCCCCGCGCCCCTACGAGCAGTACTTC; cdr3_aa: CASSSPRPYEQYF
clone_size: -; v_call: TRBV7-2; j_call: TRBJ1-1; d_call: TRBD1; cdr3_nt: TGTGCCAGCAGCTTAGCTCAGGGGGCCCAGGGGGGTGCTGAAGCTTTCTTT; cdr3_aa: CASSLAQGAQGGAEAFF
clone_size: -; v_call: TRBV3-1/TRBV3-2; j_call: TRBJ2-7; d_call: -; cdr3_nt: TGTGCCAGCAGCCAAGGTGGTAGCTTCTTCGAGCAGTACTTC; cdr3_aa: CASSQGGSFFEQYF
clone_size: -; v_call: TRBV28; j_call: TRBJ2-2; d_call: -; cdr3_nt: TGTGCCAGCAGTTTAAACAGTCCCGGGGAGCTGTTTTTT; cdr3_aa: CASSLNSPGELFF
clone_size: -; v_call: TRBV18; j_call: TRBJ2-7; d_call: -; cdr3_nt: TGTGCCAGCTCCCAACCAGGGATGTACGAGCAGTACTTC; cdr3_aa: CASSQPGMYEQYF
clone_size: few; v_call: TRBV7-8; j_call: TRBJ2-3; d_call: -; cdr3_nt: TGTGCCAGCGGGGCCAAACGCGGCACAGATACGCAGTATTTT; cdr3_aa: CASGAKRGTDTQYF
clone_size: -; v_call: TRBV6-1; j_call: TRBJ2-5; d_call: TRBD2; cdr3_nt: TGTGCCAGCAGTGAAGTATCGGGGGGTTATACAGTCTTTCAAGAGACCCAGTACTTC; cdr3_aa: CASSEVSGGYTVFQETQYF
clone_size: few; v_call: TRBV7-9; j_call: TRBJ2-5; d_call: TRBD1; cdr3_nt: TGTGCCAGCAGCTTAGAGTTCGGGACAGGGGCGACACAGACCCAGTACTTC; cdr3_aa: CASSLEFGTGATQTQYF
clone_size: -; v_call: TRBV15; j_call: TRBJ2-5; d_call: TRBD1; cdr3_nt: TGTGCCACCAGCAGAGAGGAGTCACCGGGACAGATTGACTTC; cdr3_aa: CATSREESPGQIDF
clone_size: -; v_call: TRBV29-1; j_call: TRBJ2-7; d_call: TRBD1; cdr3_nt: TGCAGCGCCCTGTACGGGACAGGGAGACCCGAGCAGTACTTC; cdr3_aa: CSALYGTGRPEQYF
clone_size: -; v_call: TRBV3-1/TRBV3-2; j_call: TRBJ1-1; d_call: -; cdr3_nt: TGTGCCAGCAGCCATTACAGGGAGAGCACTGAAGCTTTCTTT; cdr3_aa: CASSHYRESTEAFF
clone_size: -; v_call: TRBV2; j_call: TRBJ2-3; d_call: TRBD2; cdr3_nt: TGTGCCAGCAGGGTCGGACTAGCGGATACGCAGTATTTT; cdr3_aa: CASRVGLADTQYF
clone_size: -; v_call: TRBV9; j_call: TRBJ2-5; d_call: TRBD2; cdr3_nt: TGTGCCAGCAGCGTAAGGTATCAGGGACTAGCGGACCAAGAGACCCAGTACTTC; cdr3_aa: CASSVRYQGLADQETQYF
clone_size: -; v_call: TRBV19; j_call: TRBJ2-1; d_call: TRBD1; cdr3_nt: TGTGCCAGTAGCCCGGGACAGCTTAATGAGCAGTTCTTC; cdr3_aa: CASSPGQLNEQFF